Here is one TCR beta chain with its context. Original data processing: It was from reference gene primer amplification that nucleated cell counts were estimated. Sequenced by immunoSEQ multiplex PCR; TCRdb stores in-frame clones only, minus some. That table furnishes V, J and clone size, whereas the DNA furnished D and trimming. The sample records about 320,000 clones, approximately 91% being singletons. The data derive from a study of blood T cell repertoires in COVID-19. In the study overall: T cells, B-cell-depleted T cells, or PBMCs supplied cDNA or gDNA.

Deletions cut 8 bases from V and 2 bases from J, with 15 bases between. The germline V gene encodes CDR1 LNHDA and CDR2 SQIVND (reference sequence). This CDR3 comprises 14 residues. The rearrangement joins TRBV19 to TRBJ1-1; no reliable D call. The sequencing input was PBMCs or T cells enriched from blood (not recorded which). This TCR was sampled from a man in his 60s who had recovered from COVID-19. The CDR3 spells CASHPRGVNTEAFF. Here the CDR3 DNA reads TGTGCCAGTCATCCCCGCGGGGTAAACACTGAAGCTTTCTTT.